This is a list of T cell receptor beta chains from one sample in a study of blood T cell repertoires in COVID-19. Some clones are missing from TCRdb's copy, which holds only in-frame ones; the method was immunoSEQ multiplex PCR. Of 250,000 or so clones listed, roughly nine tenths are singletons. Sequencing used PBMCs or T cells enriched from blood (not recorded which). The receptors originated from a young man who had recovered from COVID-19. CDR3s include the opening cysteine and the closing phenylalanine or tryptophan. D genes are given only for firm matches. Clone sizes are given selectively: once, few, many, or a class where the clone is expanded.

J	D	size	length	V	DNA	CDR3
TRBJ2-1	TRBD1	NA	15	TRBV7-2	TGTGCCAGCAGAGAAACAGGGGGTCCCTACAATGAGCAGTTCTTC	CASRETGGPYNEQFF
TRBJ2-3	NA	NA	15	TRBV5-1	TGCGCCAGCAGCTTGGGGACTTCTGGCGCAGATACGCAGTATTTT	CASSLGTSGADTQYF
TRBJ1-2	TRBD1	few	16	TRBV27	TGTGCCAGCAGTTTATTCCGGGACAGAGCTAACTATGGCTACACCTTC	CASSLFRDRANYGYTF
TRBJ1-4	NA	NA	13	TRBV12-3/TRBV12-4	TGTGCCACCATGTTATCCCCGGGAGAAAAACTGTTTTTT	CATMLSPGEKLFF
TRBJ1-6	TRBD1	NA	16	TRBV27	TGTGCCAGCAGTGCTTACCGGGACAGGGGAAATTCACCCCTCCACTTT	CASSAYRDRGNSPLHF
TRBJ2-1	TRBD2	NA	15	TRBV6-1	TGTGCCAGCAGTGAAGGACTAGCGGGAGCTAATGAGCAGTTCTTC	CASSEGLAGANEQFF
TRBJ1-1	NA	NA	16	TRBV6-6	TGTGCCAGCAGTTACTATCCACAGGGCATGAACACTGAAGCTTTCTTT	CASSYYPQGMNTEAFF
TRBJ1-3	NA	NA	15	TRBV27	TGTGCCAGCAGTTCCCCGGGGACATCTGGAAACACCATATATTTT	CASSSPGTSGNTIYF
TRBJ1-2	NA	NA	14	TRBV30	TGTGCCTGGAGTAGAGGAGTTTCTATCTATGGCTACACCTTC	CAWSRGVSIYGYTF
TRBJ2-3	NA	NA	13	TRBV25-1	TGTGCCAGCAGTGACCTCCCCACAGATACGCAGTATTTT	CASSDLPTDTQYF
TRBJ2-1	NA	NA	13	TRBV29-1	TGCAGCGTTCAGGGAGGCTCCTACAATGAGCAGTTCTTC	CSVQGGSYNEQFF
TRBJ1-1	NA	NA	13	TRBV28	TGTGCCAGCCTGGTGGAGGCGAACACTGAAGCTTTCTTT	CASLVEANTEAFF
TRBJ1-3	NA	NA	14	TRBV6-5	TGTGCCAGCAGTTACGGGGAGCTTGGAAACACCATATATTTT	CASSYGELGNTIYF
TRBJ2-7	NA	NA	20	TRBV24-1	TGTGCCACCAGTGATTTGCAGTCAGGGCCGCCCTCCCCGACCTCCTACGAGCAGTACTTC	CATSDLQSGPPSPTSYEQYF
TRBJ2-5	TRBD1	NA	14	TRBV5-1	TGCGCCAGCAGCAAAGGACAGGGGGGAGAGACCCAGTACTTC	CASSKGQGGETQYF
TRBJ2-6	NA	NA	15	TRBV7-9	TGTGCCAGCAGTCCAGGCTTCGCTGGGGCCAACGTCCTGACTTTC	CASSPGFAGANVLTF